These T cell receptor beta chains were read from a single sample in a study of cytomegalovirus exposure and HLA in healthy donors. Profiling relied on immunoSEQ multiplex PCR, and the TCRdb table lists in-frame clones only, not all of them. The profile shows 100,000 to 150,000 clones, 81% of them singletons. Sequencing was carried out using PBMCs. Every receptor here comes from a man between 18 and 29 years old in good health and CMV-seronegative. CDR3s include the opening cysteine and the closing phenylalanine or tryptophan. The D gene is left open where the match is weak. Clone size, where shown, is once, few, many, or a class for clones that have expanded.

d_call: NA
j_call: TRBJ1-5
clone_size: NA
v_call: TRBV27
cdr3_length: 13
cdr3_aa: CASTSQINQPQHF
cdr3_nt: TGTGCCAGCACTTCACAAATCAATCAGCCCCAGCATTTT

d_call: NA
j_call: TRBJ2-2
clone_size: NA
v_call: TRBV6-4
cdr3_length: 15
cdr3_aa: CASTRGAGDTGELFF
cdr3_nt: TGTGCCAGCACCCGAGGAGCAGGGGACACCGGGGAGCTGTTTTTT

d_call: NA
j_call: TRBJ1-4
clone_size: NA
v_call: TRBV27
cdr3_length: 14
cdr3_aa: CASRLGGNNEKLFF
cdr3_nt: TGTGCCAGCAGACTAGGGGGAAACAATGAAAAACTGTTTTTT

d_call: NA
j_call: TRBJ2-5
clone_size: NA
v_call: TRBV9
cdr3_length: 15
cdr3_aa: CASSVVGSGKETQYF
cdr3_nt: TGTGCCAGCAGCGTAGTTGGGTCAGGGAAGGAGACCCAGTACTTC

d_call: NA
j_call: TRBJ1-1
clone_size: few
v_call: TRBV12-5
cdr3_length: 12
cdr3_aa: CASGLNPGEAFF
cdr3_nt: TGTGCTAGTGGTTTGAATCCAGGGGAAGCTTTCTTT

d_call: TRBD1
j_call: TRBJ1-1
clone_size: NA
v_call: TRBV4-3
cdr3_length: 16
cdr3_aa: CASSQWVTGMNTEAFF
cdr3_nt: TGCGCCAGCAGCCAATGGGTGACAGGGATGAACACTGAAGCTTTCTTT

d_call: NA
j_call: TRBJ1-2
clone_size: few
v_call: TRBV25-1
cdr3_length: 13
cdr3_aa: CASSSLFNYGYTF
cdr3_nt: TGTGCCAGCAGCTCCCTTTTTAACTATGGCTACACCTTC

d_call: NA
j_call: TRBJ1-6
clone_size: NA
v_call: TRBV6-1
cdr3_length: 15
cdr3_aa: CASSLSRGPNSPLHF
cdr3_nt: TGTGCCAGCAGCCTCTCCAGGGGTCCCAATTCACCCCTCCACTTT

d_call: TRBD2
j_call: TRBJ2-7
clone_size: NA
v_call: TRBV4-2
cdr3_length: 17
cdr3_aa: CASRRTSGGPSSYEQYF
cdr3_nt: TGTGCCAGCAGGCGGACTAGCGGGGGGCCTAGCTCCTACGAGCAGTACTTC

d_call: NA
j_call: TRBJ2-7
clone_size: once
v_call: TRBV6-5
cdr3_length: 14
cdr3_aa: CASSLKGGPREQYF
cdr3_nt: TGTGCCAGCAGTCTCAAGGGGGGGCCGCGAGAGCAGTACTTC

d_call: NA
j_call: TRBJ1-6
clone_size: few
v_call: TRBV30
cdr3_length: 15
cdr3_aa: CAGQGGSSYNSPLHF
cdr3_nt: TGTGCCGGGCAGGGCGGTAGCTCCTATAATTCACCCCTCCACTTT

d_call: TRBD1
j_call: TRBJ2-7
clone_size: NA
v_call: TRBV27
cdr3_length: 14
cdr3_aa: CASSLWPGGDEQYF
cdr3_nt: TGTGCCAGCAGTTTATGGCCAGGGGGCGACGAGCAGTACTTC

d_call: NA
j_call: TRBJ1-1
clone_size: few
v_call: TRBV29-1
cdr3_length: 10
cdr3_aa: CSVANTGAFF
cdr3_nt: TGCAGCGTCGCCAACACAGGGGCTTTCTTT

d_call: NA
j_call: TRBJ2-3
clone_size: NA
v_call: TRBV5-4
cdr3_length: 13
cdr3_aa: CAGHTESTDTQYF
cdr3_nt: TGTGCCGGTCACACAGAGAGCACAGATACGCAGTATTTT

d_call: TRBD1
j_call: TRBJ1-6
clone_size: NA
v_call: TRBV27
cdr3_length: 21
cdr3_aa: CASSGVLGQGAIRSYNSPLHF
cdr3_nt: TGTGCCAGCAGTGGGGTTTTAGGACAGGGGGCGATTCGGTCCTATAATTCACCCCTCCACTTT

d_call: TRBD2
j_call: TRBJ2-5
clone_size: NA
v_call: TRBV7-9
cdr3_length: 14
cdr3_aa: CASRTGGVQETQYF
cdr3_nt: TGTGCCAGCCGTACGGGGGGGGTCCAAGAGACCCAGTACTTC

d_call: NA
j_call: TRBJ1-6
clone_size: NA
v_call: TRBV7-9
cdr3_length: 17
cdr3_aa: CASSPKVPSSYNSPLHF
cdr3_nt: TGTGCCAGCAGCCCCAAAGTTCCCAGCTCCTATAATTCACCCCTCCACTTT

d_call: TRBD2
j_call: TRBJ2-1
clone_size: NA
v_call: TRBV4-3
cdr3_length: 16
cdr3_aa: CASSRGIAGSYNEQFF
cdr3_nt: TGCGCCAGCAGCCGTGGAATAGCGGGGTCCTACAATGAGCAGTTCTTC

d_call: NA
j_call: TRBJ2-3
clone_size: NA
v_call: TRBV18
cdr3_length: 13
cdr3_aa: CASSDSSTDTQYF
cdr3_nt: TGTGCCAGCTCCGACAGTTCGACAGATACGCAGTATTTT

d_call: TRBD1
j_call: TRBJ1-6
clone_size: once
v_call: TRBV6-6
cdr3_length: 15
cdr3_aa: CASGQRQGGNSPLHF
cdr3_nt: TGTGCCAGCGGCCAAAGACAGGGGGGTAATTCACCCCTCCACTTT

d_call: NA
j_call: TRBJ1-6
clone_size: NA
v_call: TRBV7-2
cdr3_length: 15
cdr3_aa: CASSSPGTPISPLHF
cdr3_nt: TGTGCCAGCAGCTCCCCCGGGACACCGATTTCACCCCTCCACTTT

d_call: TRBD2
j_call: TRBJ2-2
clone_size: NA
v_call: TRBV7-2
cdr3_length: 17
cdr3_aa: CARTGLAGASNTGELFF
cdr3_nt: TGTGCCAGAACGGGACTAGCGGGGGCCTCAAACACCGGGGAGCTGTTTTTT

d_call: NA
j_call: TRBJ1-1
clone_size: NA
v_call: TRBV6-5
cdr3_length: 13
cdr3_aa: CASRLGANTEAFF
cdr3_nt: TGTGCCAGCAGGTTGGGGGCGAACACTGAAGCTTTCTTT

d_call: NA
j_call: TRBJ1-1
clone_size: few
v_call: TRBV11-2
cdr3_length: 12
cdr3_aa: CASSPDGSRAFF
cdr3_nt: TGTGCCAGCAGCCCAGACGGGTCTCGCGCTTTCTTT

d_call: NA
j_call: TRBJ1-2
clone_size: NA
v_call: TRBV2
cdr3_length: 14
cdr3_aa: CASSKTATNYGYTF
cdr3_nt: TGTGCCAGCAGTAAGACAGCCACTAACTATGGCTACACCTTC